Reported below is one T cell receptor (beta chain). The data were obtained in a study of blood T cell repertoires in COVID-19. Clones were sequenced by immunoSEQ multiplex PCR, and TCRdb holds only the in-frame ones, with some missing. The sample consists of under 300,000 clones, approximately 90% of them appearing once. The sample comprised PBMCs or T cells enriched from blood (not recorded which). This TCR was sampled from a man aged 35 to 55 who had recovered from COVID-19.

The DNA for the CDR3 is TGTGCCTGGAGTGTAACAGGGGGCAGGTGGCAGCCCCAGCATTTT. It yields the protein CAWSVTGGRWQPQHF. This rearrangement joins TRBV30 to TRBJ1-5; TRBD1 agrees at 9 bases. CDR1 is GTSNPN, CDR2 SVGIG, per germline (reference sequence). Trimming took 0 bases from V and 7 from J; bases not matched to a gene: 7. The CDR3 has 15 residues.